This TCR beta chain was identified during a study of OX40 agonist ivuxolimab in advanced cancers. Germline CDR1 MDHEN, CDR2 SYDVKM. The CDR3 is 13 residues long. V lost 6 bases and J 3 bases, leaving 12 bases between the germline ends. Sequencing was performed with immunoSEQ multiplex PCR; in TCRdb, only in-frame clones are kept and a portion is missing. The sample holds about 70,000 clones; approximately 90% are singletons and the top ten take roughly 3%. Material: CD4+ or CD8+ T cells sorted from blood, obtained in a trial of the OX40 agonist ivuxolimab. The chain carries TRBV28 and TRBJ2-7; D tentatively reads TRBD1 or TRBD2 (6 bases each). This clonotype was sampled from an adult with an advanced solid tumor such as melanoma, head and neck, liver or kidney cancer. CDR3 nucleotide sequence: TGTGCCAGCAGAGAGGGGGGTTACTACGAGCAGTACTTC. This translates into CASREGGYYEQYF.